This TCR beta chain was captured in a study of T cell repertoires in cytomegalovirus infection. TCRdb analysed the reads with MiXCR anew, one entry per CDR3 protein. Of about 230,000 distinct CDR3 sequences in the sample, approximately 22% were seen once. The CDR3 is made up of 15 amino acids. The V and J ends lost 3 bases and 2 bases respectively, with 13 bases between them. This clonotype was picked up a small number of times. As yet, its antigen is unknown. Study-level findings and limits: It was HLA-C-restricted CMV-specific TCR beta clonotypes that dominated the response ex vivo.

The TCR comes from a human donor in good health (CMV status not recorded). Some clones in this sample may be carry-over from other donors' samples. Sequenced input: CD8+ T cells from PBMCs. The chain joins TRBV12-3 or TRBV12-4 to TRBJ1-2; unclear D gene. CDR3 nucleotides: TGTGCCAGCAGTTTTGTCCCCGGCGGCAACTATGGCTACACCTTC. It yields the protein CASSFVPGGNYGYTF.